This passage covers 23 T cell receptor beta chains from one sample sequenced in a study of response to subunit inactivated influenza vaccine. From the RT-PCR reads, TCRdb called clonotypes with MiXCR, one entry per CDR3 protein. Of 530,000 or so distinct CDR3 sequences listed, roughly 15% are singletons. The sample consisted of PBMCs from blood, taken less than 13 days after vaccination. Every receptor here comes from a man aged 45-60 years who received an inactivated influenza vaccine.

This clonotype was seen a handful of times. This rearrangement joins TRBV11-2 to TRBJ1-1; no clear D gene. V gave up 3 bases and J gave up 7 bases, with 18 bases separating them. Germline CDR1 reads SGHAT; CDR2 reads FQNNGV. This CDR3 is 15 amino acids long. CDR3 coding DNA: TGTGCCAGCAGCTTGCCCCCCTTGGGTCACGGTGAAGCTTTCTTT. Translating gives CASSLPPLGHGEAFF.

This clonotype was picked up a small number of times. The V and J genes are TRBV20-1 and TRBJ2-7; tentative D call: TRBD1 (5 bases). This CDR3 comprises 13 residues. V lost 6 bases, J lost 0 bases, and 12 bases lay in between. The germline V gene has CDR1 DFQATT and CDR2 SNEGSKA (reference sequence). The CDR3 nucleotides read TGCAGTGCCGGAAGGGGAAGCTCCTACGAGCAGTACTTC. Amino acids: CSAGRGSSYEQYF.

This clonotype appeared many times. The rearrangement uses TRBV12-3 or TRBV12-4 and TRBJ2-1; 9 positions match TRBD1. The length of the CDR3 is 15 residues. Trimming cost V 1 base and J 7 bases; bases outside gene matches: 5. CDR3 residues: CASSLDRGLRNEQFF. DNA for the CDR3: TGTGCCAGCAGTTTAGACAGGGGGCTTAGGAATGAGCAGTTCTTC.

The chain carries TRBV6-1 and TRBJ2-4, with unresolved D. CDR3 length: 15 amino acids. The V end was cut by 3 bases, the J end by 1 base, with 10 bases between. From germline, CDR1 is MNHNS and CDR2 SASEGT. For the CDR3, the DNA is TGTGCCAGCAGTGACAGCTCTGCGGCCAAAAACATTCAGTACTTC. Amino acids: CASSDSSAAKNIQYF.

This clonotype showed up many times. This chain uses TRBV20-1 with TRBJ1-6; TRBD1 is a possible D gene (6 bases). CDR1 is DFQATT and CDR2 is SNEGSKA in the germline V gene (reference sequence). Trimming left V 6 bases short and J 9 bases short, with 21 bases between. The CDR3 consists of 15 residues. CDR3: CSANNRDAWVSPLHF. In DNA, the CDR3 is TGCAGTGCAAACAACAGGGATGCGTGGGTTTCACCCCTCCACTTT.

The genes are TRBV4-1 and TRBJ2-3; the D gene could be TRBD1 or TRBD2 (5 bases each). CDR1 and CDR2 (germline): MGHRA, YSYEKL. The CDR3 consists of 13 residues. The V end lost 0 bases, the J end lost 5 bases, and 6 bases lay between the germline ends. The DNA for the CDR3 is TGCGCCAGCAGCCAAGATGGGGGAGATACGCAGTATTTT. It yields the protein CASSQDGGDTQYF.

This clonotype was detected a few times. The rearrangement links TRBV15 to TRBJ2-2; D remains unclear. The V and J ends lost 0 bases and 6 bases respectively, with 17 bases between them. Germline loops: CDR1 LNHNV, CDR2 YYDKDF (reference sequence). CDR3 length equals 17 residues. The CDR3 DNA reads TGTGCCACCAGCAGAGACCTTAGCTGGTGGGAAGCCGGGGAGCTGTTTTTT. Amino acids: CATSRDLSWWEAGELFF.

This chain joins TRBV4-3 and TRBJ1-4; 9 bases line up with TRBD1. The V gene end was trimmed by 5 bases and the J gene end by 6 bases; junction bases not matched to a gene: 4. The CDR3 covers 14 residues. From germline, CDR1 is LGHNA and CDR2 YSLEER. In DNA form, the CDR3 reads TGCGCCAGCAGCATCGACAGGGGGTATGAAAAACTGTTTTTT. Protein: CASSIDRGYEKLFF.

The chain carries TRBV7-6 and TRBJ2-5; D not resolved. The CDR3 has 14 residues. V was trimmed by 0 bases and J by 4 bases, leaving 9 bases between them. CDR1 and CDR2 from the germline V gene are SGHVS and FNYEAQ. Here the CDR3 DNA reads TGTGCCAGCAGCTTAGCGTATCCAGCAGAGACCCAGTACTTC. It specifies CASSLAYPAETQYF.

The chain links TRBV12-3 or TRBV12-4 to TRBJ2-3; D is possibly TRBD1 or TRBD2 (6 bases each). The CDR3 length is 17 residues. Trimming shortened V by 3 bases and J by 2 bases, and 18 bases separated the two germline ends. CDR3 coding DNA: TGTGCCAGCAGTTTCCGCCAACCGGGGGCCCACACAGATACGCAGTATTTT. It encodes CASSFRQPGAHTDTQYF.

The chain employs TRBV12-3 or TRBV12-4 and TRBJ2-7; no definite D call. V was clipped by 1 base and J by 3 bases, with 13 bases between them. The CDR3 is 15 amino acids. CDR3 amino acids: CASSLESPLIYEQYF. The CDR3 nucleotides are TGTGCCAGCAGTTTAGAGTCCCCGCTTATCTACGAGCAGTACTTC.

The chain is built from TRBV7-3 and TRBJ2-2, with D perhaps TRBD1 (6 bases). CDR1 and CDR2 from the germline V gene are SGHTA and FQGTGA. The CDR3 covers 13 residues. Deletions cut 5 bases from V and 8 bases from J, with 12 bases between. The CDR3 loop reads CASSPGVLGELFF. CDR3 DNA: TGTGCCAGCAGCCCAGGGGTTTTGGGGGAGCTGTTTTTT.

This clonotype was detected only once. A much more abundant neighbour one base away suggests this may be a read error. The chain is built from TRBV12-3 or TRBV12-4 and TRBJ2-7; D gene unclear. The CDR3 has 14 residues. The CDR3, as DNA: TGTGCCGGCAGTCCCCGGACGAGCCCCTACGAGCAGTACTTC. Translated: CAGSPRTSPYEQYF.

In its sample, this clonotype was seen a few times. This chain joins TRBV6-2 or TRBV6-3 and TRBJ2-5; 13 nucleotides line up with TRBD2. The trim removed 8 bases at V and 5 bases at J, leaving 8 bases unmatched. This CDR3 region has 15 residues. CDR1 is MNHEY and CDR2 is SVGEGT in the germline V gene. In nucleotides, the CDR3 is TGTGCCAGCGGCCTACTAGCGGGAGGGCCGGAGACCCAGTACTTC. Amino acid sequence: CASGLLAGGPETQYF.

Here the CDR3 reads CASSHRDRHYEQYF. CDR3 bases: TGTGCCAGCAGCCACCGGGACAGGCACTACGAGCAGTACTTC. This chain uses TRBV2 with TRBJ2-7; 8 bases agree with TRBD1. J gave up 3 bases and V 6 bases, and 7 bases lay outside the gene matches. In germline, CDR1 is SNHLY, CDR2 FYNNEI. The CDR3 spans 14 residues. Combining the CDR3 with reference TRBV2 and TRBJ2-7 gives the whole variable domain EPEVTQTPSHQVTQMGQEVILRCVPISNHLYFYWYRQILGQKVEFLVSFYNNEISEKSEIFDDQFSVERPDGSNFTLKIRSTKLEDSAMYFCASSHRDRHYEQYFGPGTRLTVT.

This chain links TRBV7-2 with TRBJ2-7; D is perhaps TRBD2 (5 bases). The V end lost 0 bases, the J end lost 1 base, and 13 bases lay between the germline ends. The CDR3 contains 16 residues. Germline CDR1 reads SGHTA; CDR2 reads FQGNSA. The CDR3 region has the DNA TGTGCCAGCAGCTTAGCTGCGGGTCAGCTTTCCTACGAGCAGTACTTC. The encoded protein is CASSLAAGQLSYEQYF.

This chain connects TRBV12-3 or TRBV12-4 to TRBJ1-5; the D gene is possibly TRBD1 (5 bases). CDR3 length: 14 amino acids. The V and J ends lost 2 bases and 4 bases respectively, with 9 bases between them. This CDR3 reads CASSLRQLNQPQHF. In nucleotides, the CDR3 is TGTGCCAGCAGTTTACGACAGCTGAATCAGCCCCAGCATTTT.

V and J are TRBV7-2 and TRBJ2-1, with 13 bases lining up with TRBD2. The CDR3 is 16 amino acids. The V gene's germline CDR1 is SGHTA and CDR2 FQGNSA. Trimming at V came to 5 bases and at J to 7 bases, leaving 8 bases not matched to a gene. The CDR3: CASSPPGLAGINEQFF. The CDR3 DNA reads as TGTGCCAGCAGCCCTCCGGGACTAGCGGGAATAAATGAGCAGTTCTTC.

This clonotype was seen a handful of times. This chain links TRBV18 with TRBJ2-3, with 8 bases that match TRBD1. In germline, CDR1 is KGHSH, CDR2 LQKENI. The CDR3 sequence is 15 residues long. Trimming took 2 bases from V and 4 from J; bases not matched to a gene: 5. CDR3 residues: CASSPGRGRADTQYF. The CDR3 bases are TGTGCCAGCTCACCAGGCAGGGGGCGAGCAGATACGCAGTATTTT.

The V gene is TRBV20-1, the J gene TRBJ1-5; D is perhaps TRBD1 (6 bases). The CDR3 runs to 16 residues. Germline V gene lookup returns CDR1 DFQATT and CDR2 SNEGSKA (reference sequence). Trimming cost V 0 bases and J 4 bases, with 16 bases left between them. The CDR3, as DNA: TGCAGTGCTAGAGATTCACGGGGGCAGGTTAATCAGCCCCAGCATTTT. Translation: CSARDSRGQVNQPQHF.

The sample holds a few counts of this clonotype. The chain employs TRBV27 and TRBJ1-4; D unresolved. V was clipped by 6 bases and J by 8 bases, with 16 bases between them. This CDR3 is 14 amino acids long. Per the germline V gene, CDR1 is MNHEY and CDR2 is SMNVEV (reference sequence). DNA of the CDR3: TGTGCCAGCAGCTTACAGCACAGAGGAGAAAAACTGTTTTTT. Encoded protein: CASSLQHRGEKLFF.

The chain carries TRBV20-1 and TRBJ2-7; D ambiguous. Trimming removed 0 bases at V and 3 bases at J, with 9 bases between. CDR3 length: 13 residues. Germline CDR1 reads DFQATT; CDR2 reads SNEGSKA (reference sequence). In DNA form, the CDR3 reads TGCAGTGCTAGAGATGCGGCGGTCTACGAGCAGTACTTC. Amino acids: CSARDAAVYEQYF.

This clonotype was observed a few times. The J gene is TRBJ2-1, the V gene TRBV10-2, with D possibly matching TRBD2 (5 bases). Trimming cost V 7 bases and J 6 bases, with 7 bases left between them. Per the germline V gene, CDR1 is WSHSY and CDR2 is SAAADI. The CDR3 spans 11 residues. The CDR3 coding sequence is TGCGCCAGCATGCGGGCCAATGAGCAGTTCTTC. Protein: CASMRANEQFF.